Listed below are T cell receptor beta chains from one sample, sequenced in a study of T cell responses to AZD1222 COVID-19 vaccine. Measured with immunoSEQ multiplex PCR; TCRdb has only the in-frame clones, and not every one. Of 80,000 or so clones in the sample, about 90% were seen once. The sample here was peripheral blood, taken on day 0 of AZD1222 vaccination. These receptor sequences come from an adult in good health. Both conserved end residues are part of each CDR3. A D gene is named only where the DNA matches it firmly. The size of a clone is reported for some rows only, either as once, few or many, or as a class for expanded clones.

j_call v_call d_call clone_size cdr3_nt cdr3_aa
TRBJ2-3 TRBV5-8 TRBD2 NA TGTGCCAGCAGCTCGGGACTAGCGGGGGGGAGAGATACGCAGTATTTT CASSSGLAGGRDTQYF
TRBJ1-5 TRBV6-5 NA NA TGTGCCAGCAGCCCACAATCCACTCAGCCCCAGCATTTT CASSPQSTQPQHF
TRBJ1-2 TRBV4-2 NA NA TGTGCCAGCAGCCAAGGGTTTGGCCAGGCCCTTGGCTACACCTTC CASSQGFGQALGYTF
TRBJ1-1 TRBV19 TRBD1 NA TGTGCCAGTACCTTAAGGGGACAGGTGAACACTGAAGCTTTCTTT CASTLRGQVNTEAFF
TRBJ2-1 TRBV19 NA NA TGTGCCAGTAGTATGGGAAACAATGAGCAGTTCTTC CASSMGNNEQFF
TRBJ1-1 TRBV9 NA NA TGTGCCAGCAGCGTCGCATTGAACACTGAAGCTTTCTTT CASSVALNTEAFF
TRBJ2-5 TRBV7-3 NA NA TGTGCCAGCAGCTTACGGGGGCTAGAGACCCAGTACTTC CASSLRGLETQYF
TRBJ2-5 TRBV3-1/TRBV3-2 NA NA TGTGCCAGCAGCCAAGTGGGGGGGGCAGCGTTGGAGACCCAGTACTTC CASSQVGGAALETQYF
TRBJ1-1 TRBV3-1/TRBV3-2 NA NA TGTGCCAGCAGCCTTGGCATCACTATAGAAGCTTTCTTT CASSLGITIEAFF
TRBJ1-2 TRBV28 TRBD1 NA TGTGCCAGCACCCTCCAGGGGGGGACAGGCTACACCTTC CASTLQGGTGYTF
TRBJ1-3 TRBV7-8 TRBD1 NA TGTGCCAGCAGCTTACCTACGACAGGGACACCCTCTGGAAACACCATATATTTT CASSLPTTGTPSGNTIYF
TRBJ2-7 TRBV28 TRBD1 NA TGTGCCAGCAGTCGACAGGGGCCGGTTTACGAGCAGTACTTC CASSRQGPVYEQYF
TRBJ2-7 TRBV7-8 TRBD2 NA TGTGCCAGCAGCCTCGGGACTAGCGGATCCTACGAGCAGTACTTC CASSLGTSGSYEQYF
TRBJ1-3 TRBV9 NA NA TGTGCCAGCAGCGTTCACCCAGCGATAGGAAACACCATATATTTT CASSVHPAIGNTIYF
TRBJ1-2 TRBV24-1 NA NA TGTGCCACCAGGAGCGGGCAGACCTATGGCTACACCTTC CATRSGQTYGYTF
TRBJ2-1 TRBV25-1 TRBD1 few TGTGCCAGCAGTGCACCCGATATGGGACAGACTTCACCCGAGGAGCAGTTCTTC CASSAPDMGQTSPEEQFF
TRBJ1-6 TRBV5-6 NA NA TGTGCCAGCAGCTTTTTAAGCGGGTATAATTCACCCCTCCACTTT CASSFLSGYNSPLHF
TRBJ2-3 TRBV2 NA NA TGTGCCAGCGGTGACGGGGATCTTCTAGATACGCAGTATTTT CASGDGDLLDTQYF
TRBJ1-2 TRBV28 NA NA TGTGCCAGCAGTTTCAGGGGCGGCGGCTACACCTTC CASSFRGGGYTF
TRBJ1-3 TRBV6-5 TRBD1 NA TGTGCCAGCAGTAAAACAGGGGGCTCTGGAAACACCATATATTTT CASSKTGGSGNTIYF
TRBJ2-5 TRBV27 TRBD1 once TGTGCCAGCAGTAGACAACTCGGGACAGGGAGGGAGACCCAGTACTTC CASSRQLGTGRETQYF
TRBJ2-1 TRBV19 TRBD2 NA TGTGCCAGTAGCCTTACTAGCGGGGGGACTGCGGGTTACAATGAGCAGTTCTTC CASSLTSGGTAGYNEQFF
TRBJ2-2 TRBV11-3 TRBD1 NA TGTGCCAGCAGCCAACACAGACAGGGACGCACCGGGGAGCTGTTTTTT CASSQHRQGRTGELFF
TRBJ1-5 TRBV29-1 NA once TGCAGCGCTCATTATGGGGTCCTTCCCCCAATAGGGTTCGGTCAGCCCCAGCATTTT CSAHYGVLPPIGFGQPQHF